These 5 T cell receptor beta chains were all obtained from the same sample, sequenced in a study of shared clonotypes between healthy human individuals (dated by TCRdb to 2018 to 2020). The library relied on the immunoSEQ multiplex PCR assay. Here the immuneACCESS table is served through TCRdb, limited to in-frame sequences with V and J called. Missing clones are a known gap in these copies; in checked studies unresolved V genes cover under half, and the rest lacks a known reason. Here the sample has over 2 million clones; 80% to 95% occur a single time. Clones ranked in the top ten supply 0.37% of the sample. Sequencing used naive CD4+ T cells from PBMCs. The cell subset or site label of this sample denotes: CD45RA+ positively selected. The receptors originated from a man between 18 and 35 years old in good health. Some clones in this sample may be carry-over from other donors' samples.

J is TRBJ1-3 and V is TRBV5-6; D remains ambiguous. This CDR3 has 13 amino acids. Germline V CDR1 and CDR2: SGHDT, YYEEEE. The V and J ends lost 5 bases and 1 base respectively, with 7 bases between them. The CDR3 protein is CASSSVSGNTIYF. The CDR3 DNA is TGTGCCAGCAGTTCGGTTTCTGGAAACACCATATATTTT.

The chain recombines TRBV7-8 with TRBJ1-1; maybe TRBD1 (6 bases). V lost 5 bases to trimming and J lost 4 bases, with 14 bases between them. Germline V gives CDR1 SGHVS, CDR2 FQNEAQ. There are 14 residues in the CDR3. CDR3 bases: TGTGCCAGCAGCAAACAGGGAGGAGGCACTGAAGCTTTCTTT. It encodes CASSKQGGGTEAFF. Using reference TRBV7-8 and TRBJ1-1 for the parts outside the CDR3, the full variable domain is GAGVSQSPRYKVAKRGQDVALRCDPISGHVSLFWYQQALGQGPEFLTYFQNEAQLDKSGLPSDRFFAERPEGSVSTLKIQRTQQEDSAVYLCASSKQGGGTEAFFGQGTRLTVV.

About this clone itself: The junction does not match germline at one end; this may be a read error. V is TRBV11-2 and J is TRBJ2-7, with D perhaps TRBD2 (6 bases). The germline CDR1 and CDR2 sequences are SGHAT and FQNNGV. The length of the CDR3 is 12 residues. The CDR3: CASSLNRDSYFF. The DNA of the CDR3 is TGTGCCAGCAGCTTAAACCGGGACTCTTACTTCTTC.

This chain links TRBV30 with TRBJ1-6; D ambiguous. Trimming pared 4 bases from V and 10 bases from J, leaving 14 bases between. The germline V gene has CDR1 GTSNPN and CDR2 SVGIG (reference sequence). CDR3 length equals 13 residues. The CDR3 here is CAWNGNLGSPLHF. The CDR3 region has the DNA TGTGCCTGGAACGGAAATTTGGGGTCACCCCTCCACTTT.

This chain connects TRBV30 to TRBJ2-7; TRBD2 matches 7 bases. V lost 0 bases, J lost 5 bases, and 4 bases stayed unmatched. The CDR3 is 13 amino acids. Germline loops: CDR1 GTSNPN, CDR2 SVGIG (reference sequence). The CDR3 region is CAWSVGGWNEQYF. The CDR3 region has the DNA TGTGCCTGGAGTGTGGGGGGGTGGAACGAGCAGTACTTC.